This entry is about one T cell receptor (beta chain). The PCR employed 60 Vbeta primers together with 13 Jbeta primers. The assay was immunoSEQ multiplex PCR, and TCRdb's table has in-frame clones only and misses some. The sample lists about 170,000 clones, roughly 70% occurring once. The data are from a study of cytomegalovirus exposure and HLA in healthy donors. Turning to the study itself: An analysis done earlier identified approximately 120 million unique TCR beta sequences from about 179 million T cells.

The V gene lost 1 base and the J gene lost 3 bases, with 7 bases spanning the gap. Per the germline V gene, CDR1 is SGHRS and CDR2 is YFSETQ. The CDR3 extends over 13 amino acids. The V and J genes are TRBV5-1 and TRBJ2-5; tentatively, D is TRBD1 (5 bases). Input material: PBMCs. This TCR was sampled from a woman in her late teens or twenties in good health and CMV-seropositive. In DNA form, the CDR3 reads TGCGCCAGCAGCTTGCTAGGGGAAGAGACCCAGTACTTC. Its protein is CASSLLGEETQYF.